Following are 17 T cell receptor beta chains from one sample sequenced in a study of spatial heterogeneity in lung cancer. These TCRs' antigens remain unknown. Study-wide results and limits: For expanded intratumoral alpha and beta TCRs, counts tracked tumor mutation counts.

MiXCR, run by TCRdb on the 5' RACE reads, gives a single entry per CDR3 protein. Among about 22,000 distinct CDR3 sequences listed, approximately 3% were seen once. Described time point: sample taken at primary tumor resection. Specimen: lung tumor tissue, collected at surgery. The source is a male donor with early-stage non-small cell lung cancer.

This clonotype was seen at least ten times. This chain links TRBV20-1 with TRBJ2-2; TRBD2 agrees at 10 bases. Per germline, CDR1 DFQATT and CDR2 SNEGSKA (reference sequence). V was pared by 3 bases and J by 4 bases, with 11 bases of the junction left unmatched. The CDR3 extends over 17 amino acids. CDR3 sequence: CSARPQAGGSVTGELFF. The CDR3 region has the DNA TGCAGTGCTAGGCCCCAAGCGGGAGGGAGTGTCACCGGGGAGCTGTTTTTT.

This clonotype was recorded many times. V is TRBV12-3 or TRBV12-4 and J is TRBJ1-2; TRBD1 might be the D (5 bases). V lost 3 bases and J lost 4, with 12 bases in between. The CDR3 consists of 14 residues. The CDR3 sequence: CASSLGRGPYGYTF. DNA for the CDR3: TGTGCCAGCAGTTTGGGACGGGGACCCTATGGCTACACCTTC.

At least ten counts were recorded for this clonotype. V and J are TRBV10-3 and TRBJ1-1, with 7 bases lining up with TRBD1. J gave up 6 bases and V 3 bases, and 13 bases lay outside the gene matches. Germline assignment: CDR1 ENHRY and CDR2 SYGVKD. There are 16 residues in the CDR3. The CDR3 here is CAISDPQTTGNAEAFF. Written as DNA, the CDR3 is TGTGCCATCAGTGACCCTCAAACGACAGGGAATGCTGAAGCTTTCTTT.

This clonotype appeared many times. This rearrangement joins TRBV7-8 to TRBJ2-7; D is perhaps TRBD1 or TRBD2 (6 bases each). Germline assignment: CDR1 SGHVS and CDR2 FQNEAQ. The length of the CDR3 is 13 residues. Trimming took 3 bases from V and 7 from J, leaving 13 bases between them. The CDR3 is CASSFGGREEQYF. The CDR3 DNA follows: TGTGCCAGCAGCTTTGGGGGGCGAGAAGAGCAGTACTTC.

This clonotype was observed at least ten times. V and J are TRBV29-1 and TRBJ2-1; weak D call: TRBD2 (6 bases). CDR3 length: 12 amino acids. Germline V gene lookup returns CDR1 SQVTM and CDR2 ANQGSEA. Trimming removed 3 bases from V and 7 bases from J, with 10 bases in between. The CDR3 spells CSVDLGRNEQFF. The CDR3 DNA follows: TGCAGCGTTGATTTAGGGAGGAATGAGCAGTTCTTC.

This clonotype was recorded at least ten times. The chain employs TRBV7-3 and TRBJ2-3; D remains unclear. The germline V gene encodes CDR1 SGHTA and CDR2 FQGTGA. The CDR3 has 14 residues. Trimming cost V 5 bases and J 2 bases, with 11 bases left between them. The CDR3 spells CASSAKSHTDTQYF. CDR3 DNA: TGTGCCAGCAGCGCGAAAAGCCACACAGATACGCAGTATTTT.

There are many counts of this clonotype. This sequence joins TRBV10-2 and TRBJ2-3, with 10 bases aligning to TRBD2. V dropped 9 bases and J dropped 0; count of bases not matched to a gene: 6. Germline V gives CDR1 WSHSY, CDR2 SAAADI. The CDR3 runs to 15 residues. The CDR3 sequence is CASRPTSGSTDTQYF. CDR3 sequence (DNA): TGCGCCAGTCGTCCGACTAGCGGGAGCACAGATACGCAGTATTTT.

By its share, this clonotype is medium-sized (0.01 to 0.1%). J is TRBJ2-1 and V is TRBV10-3; D uncertain. V shed 0 bases and J shed 2 bases, with 11 bases lying between them. Germline V gene sequence: CDR1 ENHRY, CDR2 SYGVKD. This CDR3 has 16 amino acids. The CDR3 reads CAISESAQIPYNEQFF. CDR3 nucleotide sequence: TGTGCCATCAGTGAGTCGGCGCAGATCCCCTACAATGAGCAGTTCTTC.

Many counts were recorded for this clonotype. The gene calls are TRBV10-3 and TRBJ1-5; 7 bases fit TRBD1. The CDR3 runs 15 residues. CDR1 ENHRY and CDR2 SYGVKD come from the germline V gene. J gave up 0 bases and V 3 bases, and 2 bases lay outside the gene matches. CDR3 in amino acids: CAISEGTDSNQPQHF. CDR3 nucleotide sequence: TGTGCCATCAGTGAAGGGACAGATAGCAATCAGCCCCAGCATTTT.

At least ten counts were recorded for this clonotype. The chain carries TRBV12-3 or TRBV12-4 and TRBJ2-7; D may be TRBD1 or TRBD2 (5 bases each). The V and J ends lost 6 bases and 3 bases respectively, with 15 bases between them. The CDR3 runs 14 residues. The CDR3 DNA follows: TGTGCCAGCAGCCGCCTGACAGCGGTCTACGAGCAGTACTTC. This translates into CASSRLTAVYEQYF.

This clonotype came up many times. The V and J genes are TRBV30 and TRBJ2-5, with 8 bases lining up with TRBD1. J was trimmed by 4 bases and V by 5 bases; bases with no gene match: 6. In germline, CDR1 is GTSNPN, CDR2 SVGIG (reference sequence). The CDR3 is 13 residues long. The CDR3 protein is CAWDQGAGETQYF. In DNA, the CDR3 is TGTGCCTGGGATCAGGGGGCTGGAGAGACCCAGTACTTC.

The sample holds many counts of this clonotype. The V and J genes are TRBV6-6 and TRBJ1-4; no firm D call. Trimming removed 0 bases at V and 8 bases at J, with 13 bases between. CDR1 and CDR2 (germline): MNHNY, SVGAGI (reference sequence). This CDR3 is 15 amino acids long. CDR3 amino acids: CASSYSPGLTEKLFF. CDR3 in DNA: TGTGCCAGCAGTTACTCCCCCGGACTCACGGAAAAACTGTTTTTT.

This clonotype was counted ten times or more. The chain has TRBV7-9 and TRBJ1-1; D is undetermined. Between the trimmed V and J ends, which lost 3 bases and 6 bases, there was a span of 8 bases. The CDR3 contains 12 residues. Germline V gives CDR1 SEHNR, CDR2 FQNEAQ (reference sequence). The CDR3, as DNA: TGTGCCAGCAGCTTCAATCACCCTGAAGCTTTCTTT. This encodes CASSFNHPEAFF.

This clonotype was seen many times. The chain joins TRBV20-1 to TRBJ2-7, with 8 bases identical to TRBD2. Losses at the gene ends were 5 bases for V and 2 bases for J; bases not matched to a gene: 14. This CDR3 is 16 amino acids long. Germline V lookup: CDR1 DFQATT, CDR2 SNEGSKA (reference sequence). CDR3 coding DNA: TGCAGTGCTCCCGACGCAGGGAGCGGGAGTGCCTACGAGCAGTACTTC. This translates into CSAPDAGSGSAYEQYF.

This clonotype was recorded many times. V is TRBV20-1 and J is TRBJ2-5; TRBD2 matches at 8 bases. The trim removed 0 bases at V and 2 bases at J, leaving 5 bases unmatched. The CDR3 covers 15 residues. Per germline, CDR1 DFQATT and CDR2 SNEGSKA (reference sequence). The CDR3 DNA reads TGCAGTGCTAGAGAGGGAGCGGGAGAGCAAGAGACCCAGTACTTC. This gives the protein CSAREGAGEQETQYF.

This clonotype was recorded at least ten times. In nucleotides, the CDR3 is TGTGCCAGCTCTCCCGGGACATCCTACGAGCAGTACTTC. Translated, it gives CASSPGTSYEQYF. The chain uses TRBV18 and TRBJ2-7; D might be TRBD1 (6 bases). The length of the CDR3 is 13 residues. Trimming took 6 bases from V and 1 from J, leaving 10 bases between them. CDR1 and CDR2 (germline): KGHSH, LQKENI.

In its sample, this clonotype was seen many times. The J gene is TRBJ2-3, the V gene TRBV3-1; 14 bases are shared with TRBD2. CDR1 LGHDT and CDR2 YNNKEL come from the germline V gene (reference sequence). The CDR3 covers 16 residues. V trimming: 4 bases; J trimming: 3 bases; junction bases outside the gene matches: 3. The CDR3 sequence: CASSLRLAGGTDTQYF. In DNA, the CDR3 is TGTGCCAGCAGCCTCCGACTAGCGGGAGGGACAGATACGCAGTATTTT.